These 9 T cell receptor beta chains were all obtained from the same sample, sequenced in a study of T-cell memory formation after mild COVID-19. From the 5' RACE reads, TCRdb called clonotypes with MiXCR, one entry per CDR3 protein. The sample yields over 450,000 distinct CDR3 sequences, about a fifth seen once. The sequenced sample was PBMCs or a T cell subset sorted from them (not recorded which). The receptors here all came from an adult woman who had mild COVID-19 (a few samples of this study predate the infection). Cell type and time point are not known.

This chain uses TRBV7-2 with TRBJ2-3; D gene ambiguous. The CDR3 is 13 residues long. CDR1 and CDR2 from the germline V gene are SGHTA and FQGNSA. V lost 1 base, J lost 7 bases, and 9 bases lay in between. The CDR3 loop reads CASSLGSMNTQYF. The CDR3, as DNA: TGTGCCAGCAGCTTAGGGTCGATGAATACGCAGTATTTT.

This clonotype came up a few times. For the CDR3, the DNA is TGTGCCAGCAGTTACTCCCCGCCGGAGGGGCTTTTCGACGAGCAGTACTTC. It encodes CASSYSPPEGLFDEQYF. The J gene is TRBJ2-7, the V gene TRBV6-6, with D perhaps matching TRBD2 (6 bases). The germline V gene has CDR1 MNHNY and CDR2 SVGAGI (reference sequence). V was clipped by 0 bases and J by 5 bases, with 20 bases between them. The CDR3 sequence is 17 residues long.

The chain couples TRBV9 to TRBJ2-1, with D perhaps TRBD2 (7 bases). V was pared by 4 bases and J by 4 bases, with 15 bases between. Germline CDR1 and CDR2: SGDLS and YYNGEE. The CDR3 has 15 amino acids. CDR3 region: CASSPPRGGYNEQFF. Here the CDR3 DNA reads TGTGCCAGCAGCCCCCCGAGGGGGGGATACAATGAGCAGTTCTTC.

The chain couples TRBV29-1 to TRBJ2-5; D remains ambiguous. From germline, CDR1 is SQVTM and CDR2 ANQGSEA. V was cut by 0 bases and J by 7 bases, with 12 bases left in between. CDR3 length: 13 residues. This chain's CDR3 is CSVEDLGKTTQYF. CDR3 bases: TGCAGCGTTGAAGATCTTGGCAAGACGACCCAGTACTTC. The full variable domain, its missing parts supplied by reference TRBV29-1 and TRBJ2-5, is SAVISQKPSRDICQRGTSLTIQCQVDSQVTMMFWYRQQPGQSLTLIATANQGSEATYESGFVIDKFPISRPNLTFSTLTVSNMSPEDSSIYLCSVEDLGKTTQYFGPGTRLLVL.

The V and J genes are TRBV7-9 and TRBJ2-1; 12 positions match TRBD2. The CDR3 consists of 16 residues. The V gene end was trimmed by 3 bases and the J gene end by 7 bases; junction bases not matched to a gene: 7. Germline V gene lookup returns CDR1 SEHNR and CDR2 FQNEAQ (reference sequence). CDR3 sequence reads: CASSFPLAGGPNEQFF. The CDR3 nucleotides are TGTGCCAGCAGCTTTCCTCTAGCGGGAGGGCCGAATGAGCAGTTCTTC. Based on the CDR3 plus reference TRBV7-9 and TRBJ2-1, the full variable domain is DTGVSQNPRHKITKRGQNVTFRCDPISEHNRLYWYRQTLGQGPEFLTYFQNEAQLEKSRLLSDRFSAERPKGSFSTLEIQRTEQGDSAMYLCASSFPLAGGPNEQFFGPGTRLTVL.

This clonotype was counted only a few times. This rearrangement joins TRBV5-1 to TRBJ2-2, with TRBD1 as a possible D gene (5 bases). Trimming shortened V by 3 bases and J by 4 bases, and 19 bases separated the two germline ends. This CDR3 spans 17 amino acids. Germline V gene data show CDR1 as SGHRS and CDR2 as YFSETQ. The CDR3 reads CASSSITSGLLTGELFF. As DNA, the CDR3 is TGCGCCAGCAGCTCCATTACCTCAGGGTTACTCACCGGGGAGCTGTTTTTT.

This clonotype has more than one count but fewer than ten. Written as DNA, the CDR3 is TGTGCCAGCAGCCGGACTAGCGGGATGCGGGGTACGCAGTATTTT. Protein: CASSRTSGMRGTQYF. The J gene is TRBJ2-3, the V gene TRBV5-5; 12 nucleotides line up with TRBD2. CDR1 is SGHKS, CDR2 YYEKEE, per germline (reference sequence). The CDR3 spans 15 residues. The trim removed 4 bases at V and 8 bases at J, leaving 8 bases unmatched.

V gene TRBV11-3 combines with J gene TRBJ2-7; no clear D. Germline-derived CDR1 and CDR2 are SGHNT and YENEEA. The CDR3 runs 13 residues. Trimming pared 2 bases from V and 3 bases from J, leaving 8 bases between. The CDR3 region has the DNA TGTGCCAGCAGCTTAATCGCCAGCTACGAGCAGTACTTC. Encoded protein: CASSLIASYEQYF.

There are a few counts of this clonotype. This chain uses TRBV12-3 or TRBV12-4 with TRBJ1-3, with D unresolved. The V gene lost 2 bases and the J gene lost 0 bases, with 11 bases spanning the gap. CDR3 length equals 16 residues. The DNA for the CDR3 is TGTGCCAGCAGTTTACAGACGCTCCTCTCTGGAAACACCATATATTTT. Translation: CASSLQTLLSGNTIYF.